This TCR beta chain was identified during a study of PD-1 blockade in mismatch repair-deficient tumors. Study outcomes and limitations: Tumor-resident clones, often undetectable pretreatment in blood, expanded then contracted after pembrolizumab.

Sequenced by immunoSEQ multiplex PCR; TCRdb stores in-frame clones only, minus some. The data show 130,000 or so clones, about 88% seen once. Concerning this clone: What it binds is unknown.

TCRs were sequenced from a few patients responding to pembrolizumab. This CDR3 is 16 amino acids long. Trimming cost V 4 bases and J 1 base, with 14 bases left between them. CDR1 and CDR2 from the germline V gene are LNHDA and SQIVND (reference sequence). Sequenced material: peripheral blood, taken 44 weeks after starting pembrolizumab. The chain carries TRBV19 and TRBJ2-1; maybe TRBD2 (6 bases). The TCR originated in an adult with mismatch repair-deficient cancer. The CDR3 region has the DNA TGTGCCAGTAGTAGGACCTCCGCGGGGTCCTACAATGAGCAGTTCTTC. Amino acid sequence: CASSRTSAGSYNEQFF.